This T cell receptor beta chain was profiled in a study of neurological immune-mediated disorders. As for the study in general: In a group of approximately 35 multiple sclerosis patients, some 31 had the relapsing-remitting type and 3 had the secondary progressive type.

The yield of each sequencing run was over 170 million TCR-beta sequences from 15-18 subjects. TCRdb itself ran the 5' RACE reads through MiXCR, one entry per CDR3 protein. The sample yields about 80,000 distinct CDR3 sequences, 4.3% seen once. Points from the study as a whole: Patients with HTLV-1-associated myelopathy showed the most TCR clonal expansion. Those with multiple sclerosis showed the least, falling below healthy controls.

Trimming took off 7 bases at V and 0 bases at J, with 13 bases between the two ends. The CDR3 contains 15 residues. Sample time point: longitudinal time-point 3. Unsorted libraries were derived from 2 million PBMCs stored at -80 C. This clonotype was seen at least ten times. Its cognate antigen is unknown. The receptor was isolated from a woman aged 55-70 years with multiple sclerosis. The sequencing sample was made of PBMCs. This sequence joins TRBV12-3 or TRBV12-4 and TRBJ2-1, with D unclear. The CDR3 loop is CASIPGLLSYNEQFF. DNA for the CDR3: TGTGCCAGCATTCCGGGCCTACTCTCCTACAATGAGCAGTTCTTC.